This T cell receptor (beta chain) originates from a study of T cell changes during pregnancy in multiple sclerosis. The method was immunoSEQ multiplex PCR; TCRdb's version includes in-frame clones alone and lacks a portion of them. The sample contains tens of thousands of clones, over 85% of which appear only once. Germline-derived CDR1 and CDR2 are MDHEN and SYDVKM. The CDR3 sequence is 14 residues long. V was trimmed by 10 bases and J by 1 base, leaving 13 bases between them. This sample comprised peripheral blood, obtained in the third trimester of pregnancy. The receptor's source is a female donor in good health, enrolled as a control in a pregnancy study. The chain links TRBV28 to TRBJ1-4, with D possibly being TRBD1 (6 bases). This CDR3 is CATIVQGTNEKLFF. DNA for the CDR3: TGTGCCACCATCGTACAGGGAACTAATGAAAAACTGTTTTTT.